This T cell receptor beta chain comes out of a study of blood T cell repertoires in COVID-19. Generated by immunoSEQ multiplex PCR, the TCRdb table keeps only in-frame clones and is missing some. This sample carries some 200,000 clones, roughly 84% of them seen once, and the ten largest clones take 7.5%. Study members were between about 18 and 95 years old and lived in over 20 US regions. Assignment of participants to cohorts was predicated upon participant-reported clinical history. Either two negative PCRs, clearance, or symptom resolution qualified Cohort 3 donors as recovered. This clone qualifies as medium-sized (0.01 to 0.1%). Germline-derived CDR1 and CDR2 are MNHEY and SVGAGI. The CDR3 is 14 amino acids. Trimming took 6 bases from V and 2 from J; bases not matched to a gene: 3.

Sample: PBMCs or T cells enriched from blood (not recorded which). The genes are TRBV6-5 and TRBJ2-3; 9 nucleotides line up with TRBD2. The sequence was collected from a middle-aged man who had recovered from COVID-19. The CDR3 region has the DNA TGTGCCAGCAGAGCGGGGGGCGACACAGATACGCAGTATTTT. This encodes CASRAGGDTDTQYF.